Shown below are 25 T cell receptor beta chains from a single sample sequenced in a study of cytomegalovirus exposure and HLA in healthy donors. This PCR relied on a set of 60 Vbeta primers and 13 Jbeta primers. Only in-frame clones appear in the TCRdb table, and some are missing; sequencing was by immunoSEQ multiplex PCR. The sample has about 72,000 clones, roughly 77% seen once. Material for sequencing was PBMCs. These receptors were collected from a human donor in good health.

The chain is built from TRBV19 and TRBJ1-5, with D uncertain. The CDR3 has 15 residues. CDR1 LNHDA and CDR2 SQIVND come from the germline V gene (reference sequence). With 0 bases removed from V and 6 bases from J, the gap between germline ends came to 12 bases. The CDR3 loop is CASSIERGWGQPQHF. CDR3 nucleotides: TGTGCCAGTAGTATAGAACGGGGATGGGGTCAGCCCCAGCATTTT.

This clone was counted between two and nine times. V usage is TRBV14 and J usage is TRBJ2-2; maybe TRBD2 (6 bases). Between the trimmed V and J ends, which lost 1 base and 4 bases, there was a span of 13 bases. Germline V CDR1 and CDR2: SGHDN, FVKESK. This CDR3 is built from 16 residues. The CDR3 nucleotides are TGTGCCAGCAGCCAAGCGTCGGGAGCGATCACCGGGGAGCTGTTTTTT. Amino acids: CASSQASGAITGELFF.

In its sample, this clone was seen once. The chain has TRBV27 and TRBJ2-7; 7 bases map to TRBD1. Germline V gene lookup returns CDR1 MNHEY and CDR2 SMNVEV (reference sequence). The CDR3 covers 14 residues. The ends lost 6 bases at V and 2 bases at J; junction bases unmatched: 7. The CDR3 loop is CASRATGVPYEQYF. In DNA form, the CDR3 reads TGTGCCAGCAGGGCAACAGGGGTTCCCTACGAGCAGTACTTC.

The CDR3, as DNA: TGTGCCAGCAGTGACTCGAGGAATTCACCCCTCCACTTT. This encodes CASSDSRNSPLHF. This chain joins TRBV6-4 and TRBJ1-6; no reliable D call. The V end lost 0 bases, the J end lost 7 bases, and 4 bases lay between the germline ends. Germline V gene lookup returns CDR1 MRHNA and CDR2 SNTAGT. The CDR3 is 13 residues long.

The rearrangement uses TRBV19 and TRBJ1-6, with TRBD1 as a possible D gene (6 bases). Germline V lookup: CDR1 LNHDA, CDR2 SQIVND (reference sequence). The CDR3 totals 12 residues. V gave up 5 bases and J gave up 8 bases, with 7 bases separating them. CDR3 bases: TGTGCCAGTAGTCCAGGGGATTCACCCCTCCACTTT. This translates into CASSPGDSPLHF.

A single count supports this clone. V gene TRBV28 combines with J gene TRBJ2-2; D may be TRBD2 (6 bases). Germline V gene lookup returns CDR1 MDHEN and CDR2 SYDVKM. Trimming took 8 bases from V and 1 from J, leaving 14 bases between them. The CDR3 consists of 15 residues. CDR3 sequence (DNA): TGTGCCAGCTCATTATGGGGGGAGAACACCGGGGAGCTGTTTTTT. It is translated as CASSLWGENTGELFF.

This chain uses TRBV21-1 with TRBJ1-2. TRBV21-1 is assigned pseudogene status. The CDR3 is made up of 14 amino acids. CDR3 amino acids: CASSKRSGIDGYTF. CDR3 nucleotide sequence: TGTGCCAGCAGCAAGAGGTCCGGGATCGATGGCTACACCTTC.

This clone was observed once. The chain recombines TRBV10-3 with TRBJ2-7; 8 positions match TRBD1. With 3 bases clipped from V and 2 bases from J, the junction kept 9 bases outside the gene matches. This CDR3 contains 16 residues. Germline V gene sequence: CDR1 ENHRY, CDR2 SYGVKD. The CDR3: CAISDPPRTGTYEQYF. CDR3 nucleotide sequence: TGTGCCATCAGTGACCCCCCTAGGACAGGGACCTACGAGCAGTACTTC.

This clone has just one count. The chain uses TRBV20-1 and TRBJ1-2, with a possible D match to TRBD1 (5 bases). The CDR3 sequence is 11 residues long. V was trimmed by 6 bases and J by 8 bases, leaving 13 bases between them. Germline CDR1 DFQATT, CDR2 SNEGSKA (reference sequence). The chain's CDR3 is CSAKPTDGYTF. The CDR3, as DNA: TGCAGTGCCAAACCGACAGACGGCTACACCTTC.

This chain links TRBV27 with TRBJ1-1; D not certain. V was clipped by 3 bases and J by 4 bases, with 9 bases between them. Germline assignment: CDR1 MNHEY and CDR2 SMNVEV (reference sequence). The length of the CDR3 is 13 residues. The DNA for the CDR3 is TGTGCCAGCAGTTTCTCTCTGAGCACTGAAGCTTTCTTT. This gives the protein CASSFSLSTEAFF.

V usage is TRBV4-2 and J usage is TRBJ2-3; D is perhaps TRBD2 (5 bases). The V end lost 0 bases, the J end lost 9 bases, and 13 bases lay between the germline ends. CDR1 and CDR2 (germline): LGHNA, YNFKEQ. The CDR3 extends over 14 amino acids. The DNA of the CDR3 is TGTGCCAGCAGCCAAGATGTTAGGGAGACGACGCAGTATTTT. This gives the protein CASSQDVRETTQYF.

J is TRBJ2-2 and V is TRBV28; TRBD2 matches at 11 bases. Per the germline V gene, CDR1 is MDHEN and CDR2 is SYDVKM. After removal of 3 bases from V and 6 bases from J, the junction contained 3 bases not matched to a gene. The CDR3 extends over 15 amino acids. As DNA, the CDR3 is TGTGCCAGCAGTTTTAGCGGGGGGGCCCCCGGGGAGCTGTTTTTT. Translating it yields CASSFSGGAPGELFF.

The gene calls are TRBV6-6 and TRBJ2-4, with D possibly being TRBD1 (6 bases). V lost 0 bases and J lost 5, with 11 bases in between. The CDR3 sequence is 15 residues long. The V gene's germline CDR1 is MNHNY and CDR2 SVGAGI (reference sequence). The CDR3 protein is CASSYSWNRENIQYF. DNA of the CDR3: TGTGCCAGCAGTTACTCTTGGAACAGGGAAAACATTCAGTACTTC.

The chain is built from TRBV15 and TRBJ1-2; D may be TRBD1 (5 bases). Germline V gives CDR1 LNHNV, CDR2 YYDKDF (reference sequence). V gave up 1 base and J gave up 5 bases, with 8 bases separating them. This CDR3 is 13 amino acids long. CDR3 coding DNA: TGTGCCACCAGCAGAGCGACAGATTATGGCTACACCTTC. It is translated as CATSRATDYGYTF.

V gene TRBV14 combines with J gene TRBJ2-5; 9 positions agree with TRBD2. The V and J ends lost 0 bases and 2 bases, in that order; junction bases with no gene match: 7. Germline V gene data show CDR1 as SGHDN and CDR2 as FVKESK. This CDR3 is built from 17 residues. CDR3 sequence: CASSQEGRLAGQETQYF. The CDR3 DNA follows: TGTGCCAGCAGCCAAGAGGGTAGGCTAGCGGGGCAAGAGACCCAGTACTTC.

V gene TRBV11-2 combines with J gene TRBJ2-4; D ambiguous. Germline CDR1 is SGHAT and CDR2 is FQNNGV. CDR3 length: 14 residues. The germline V and J ends were trimmed by 7 bases and 7 bases, with 17 bases remaining between them. The CDR3 bases are TGTGCCAGCAATAGTGGTCAATTCACGAACATTCAGTACTTC. This translates into CASNSGQFTNIQYF.

This clone has a single count. The chain uses TRBV5-4 and TRBJ1-1; 9 bases are a match to TRBD1. This CDR3 comprises 16 residues. The V gene's germline CDR1 is SGHNT and CDR2 YYREEE (reference sequence). After removal of 1 base from V and 0 bases from J, the junction contained 4 bases not matched to a gene. The CDR3 region has the DNA TGTGCCAGCAGCTTGTGGGGGACAGGGTTGAACACTGAAGCTTTCTTT. Its protein product is CASSLWGTGLNTEAFF. The full variable domain, in which reference TRBV5-4 and TRBJ1-1 provide the parts outside the CDR3, is ETGVTQSPTHLIKTRGQQVTLRCSSQSGHNTVSWYQQALGQGPQFIFQYYREEENGRGNFPPRFSGLQFPNYSSELNVNALELDDSALYLCASSLWGTGLNTEAFFGQGTRLTVV.

In this sample, this clone turned up a few times. The CDR3 DNA sequence: TGTGCCAGCAGTTTTACAGGGAACACTGAAGCTTTCTTT. It specifies CASSFTGNTEAFF. The chain carries TRBV7-2 and TRBJ1-1; a weak D match, TRBD1 (5 bases). This CDR3 has 13 residues. Trimming took off 6 bases at V and 1 base at J, with 9 bases between the two ends. Germline CDR1 and CDR2: SGHTA and FQGNSA.

The chain joins TRBV4-1 to TRBJ2-7; a weak D match, TRBD1 (5 bases). This CDR3 is built from 13 residues. Germline V CDR1 and CDR2: MGHRA, YSYEKL. With 1 base removed from V and 4 bases from J, the gap between germline ends came to 8 bases. The CDR3 here is CASSQGGLYEQYF. DNA for the CDR3: TGCGCCAGCAGCCAAGGGGGCCTGTACGAGCAGTACTTC.

The chain carries TRBV5-4 and TRBJ2-5, with 8 positions matching TRBD2. Germline CDR1 reads SGHNT; CDR2 reads YYREEE (reference sequence). Trimming cost V 4 bases and J 1 base; bases outside gene matches: 9. CDR3 size: 16 residues. The CDR3 loop reads CASSPPGSGVQETQYF. CDR3 in DNA: TGTGCCAGCAGCCCGCCGGGTAGCGGGGTCCAAGAGACCCAGTACTTC.

J is TRBJ1-3 and V is TRBV29-1; 8 nucleotides align to TRBD1. Germline V gene sequence: CDR1 SQVTM, CDR2 ANQGSEA. V trimming: 6 bases; J trimming: 7 bases; junction bases outside the gene matches: 8. CDR3 length: 13 amino acids. The CDR3 sequence is CSVRAGTGNTIYF. In DNA, the CDR3 is TGCAGCGTCCGAGCCGGGACAGGCAACACCATATATTTT. The entire variable domain, with the rest obtained from reference TRBV29-1 and TRBJ1-3, is as follows: SAVISQKPSRDICQRGTSLTIQCQVDSQVTMMFWYRQQPGQSLTLIATANQGSEATYESGFVIDKFPISRPNLTFSTLTVSNMSPEDSSIYLCSVRAGTGNTIYFGEGSWLTVV.

The genes are TRBV28 and TRBJ1-1, with 7 positions matching TRBD1. Per germline, CDR1 MDHEN and CDR2 SYDVKM. V lost 2 bases and J lost 1; bases outside the gene matches: 10. This CDR3 spans 17 amino acids. CDR3 region: CASSLLGTVNTNTEAFF. CDR3 DNA: TGTGCCAGCAGTTTACTTGGGACAGTAAATACGAACACTGAAGCTTTCTTT.

This clone occurred once. The chain couples TRBV9 to TRBJ1-1; D possibly corresponds to TRBD1 (6 bases). The ends were cut back, 4 bases at V and 10 bases at J, with 20 bases in the middle. The CDR3 has 14 amino acids. Germline assignment: CDR1 SGDLS and CDR2 YYNGEE. The CDR3 spells CASSTSGTPFGAFF. CDR3 bases: TGTGCCAGCAGCACATCCGGGACACCGTTTGGAGCTTTCTTT. The variable domain in full, with the rest retrieved from reference TRBV9 and TRBJ1-1, is DSGVTQTPKHLITATGQRVTLRCSPRSGDLSVYWYQQSLDQGLQFLIQYYNGEERAKGNILERFSAQQFPDLHSELNLSSLELGDSALYFCASSTSGTPFGAFFGQGTRLTVV.

This chain uses TRBV19 with TRBJ2-7; no clear D gene. The CDR3 consists of 12 residues. CDR1 LNHDA and CDR2 SQIVND come from the germline V gene (reference sequence). V dropped 4 bases and J dropped 3 bases, with 7 bases sitting between them. CDR3 sequence: CASSKLGYEQYF. CDR3 in DNA: TGTGCCAGTAGTAAGCTCGGCTACGAGCAGTACTTC.

This clone was recorded once. This chain joins TRBV5-1 and TRBJ2-5, with TRBD1 as a possible D gene (5 bases). The J call may not be correct, given that the DNA end is closer to TRBJ2-7. The germline V gene has CDR1 SGHRS and CDR2 YFSETQ. This CDR3 has 12 amino acids. This CDR3 is CASSRTSYEQYF. DNA of the CDR3: TGCGCCAGCAGCCGGACATCGTACGAGCAGTACTTC.